One TCR beta chain is described in this entry. Its antigen is not identified. The sample originates from a study of T cells expressing NK-cell markers. In the study overall: The TCR beta repertoires were obtained from sorted CD3+CD56+NKG2C+, CD3+CD56+NKG2C- and CD3+CD56-NKG2C+ T cells. In the group of eight sequenced donors, seven were HCMV-seropositive and one was seronegative. Study-level points and caveats: In several donors, dominant clonotypes made up about 28.3-60.1% of CD3+CD56-NKG2C+ cells.

In generating TCR beta cDNA, 5'RACE template switching with UMIs was used. TCRdb re-called the 5' RACE reads; every CDR3 protein appears as one record, without DNA. The sample includes 500,000 to 700,000 distinct CDR3 sequences. Looked up from germline, CDR1 is KGHDR and CDR2 is SFDVKD. The CDR3 is made up of 16 amino acids. This clonotype was obtained from a man between 18 and 35 years old in good health. Sequenced: blood T cells: a sorted CD56 or NKG2C T cell subset, CD4+ or CD8+ T cells, or bulk PBMC T cells (not recorded which). The genes are TRBV24-1 and TRBJ2-2. The CDR3 spells CATSDLSSGNTGELFF.